This T cell receptor beta chain came from a study of blood T cell repertoires in COVID-19. At the level of the study: COVID-19 samples from acute and convalescent phases originated in the United States, Italy and Spain. From T cells, B-cell-depleted T cells, or PBMCs came the material, which was cDNA or gDNA.

The CDR3 loop spans 13 amino acids. CDR1 is SQVTM and CDR2 is ANQGSEA in the germline V gene. Unmatched junction bases numbered 6, after V lost 7 bases and J lost 3 bases. Sequencing was performed with immunoSEQ multiplex PCR; in TCRdb, only in-frame clones are kept and a portion is missing. The sample holds about 180,000 clones, 75% to 90% seen once. This clonotype was sampled from a woman aged 70-85 years with COVID-19, enrolled during active disease. V usage is TRBV29-1 and J usage is TRBJ2-4; the match to TRBD2 covers 7 bases. What was sequenced was peripheral blood. The CDR3 sequence: CSAWEGSKNIQYF. In DNA form, the CDR3 reads TGCAGCGCCTGGGAGGGGAGCAAAAACATTCAGTACTTC.